One and the same sample provided the 25 T cell receptor beta chains below, sequenced in a study of blood T cell repertoires in COVID-19. TCRdb's table, derived via immunoSEQ multiplex PCR, lists solely in-frame clones and lacks some. The data show some 330,000 clones, roughly four fifths seen once. Sequenced sample: PBMCs or T cells enriched from blood (not recorded which). The receptors derive from a woman in her 50s who had recovered from COVID-19.

The J gene is TRBJ2-7, the V gene TRBV5-4; 7 bases fit TRBD1. The germline gives CDR1 SGHNT, CDR2 YYREEE (reference sequence). The CDR3 consists of 14 residues. The V segment lost 5 bases and the J segment 5 bases; nucleotides outside the gene matches: 10. CDR3 loop: CASSKTGSVHEQYF. In DNA, the CDR3 is TGTGCCAGCAGTAAGACAGGGAGCGTCCACGAGCAGTACTTC.

The CDR3: CASSLLGGYTF. The CDR3, as DNA: TGTGCCAGCAGTTTATTGGGCGGCTACACCTTC. The V and J genes are TRBV6-2 or TRBV6-3 and TRBJ1-2, with no clear D. Germline V gene sequence: CDR1 MNHEY, CDR2 SVGEGT. Trimming removed 4 bases at V and 8 bases at J, with 8 bases between. The CDR3 runs 11 residues.

The chain uses TRBV5-1 and TRBJ2-3; D unresolved. Germline assignment: CDR1 SGHRS and CDR2 YFSETQ. Trimming pared 4 bases from V and 2 bases from J, leaving 11 bases between. The CDR3 consists of 14 residues. The CDR3, as DNA: TGCGCCAGCAGCACTGCCCCCGCCACAGATACGCAGTATTTT. It is translated as CASSTAPATDTQYF.

The rearrangement uses TRBV5-4 and TRBJ1-2; 7 bases fit TRBD1. Trimming at V came to 4 bases and at J to 8 bases, leaving 14 bases not matched to a gene. Per germline, CDR1 SGHNT and CDR2 YYREEE (reference sequence). The CDR3 spans 15 residues. The CDR3 region has the DNA TGTGCCAGCAGCCCTATACAGGGGTCGACGGAGGGCTACACCTTC. Translating gives CASSPIQGSTEGYTF.

The chain carries TRBV11-2 and TRBJ2-3; D is unresolved. Germline V gene lookup returns CDR1 SGHAT and CDR2 FQNNGV. The V and J ends lost 1 base and 7 bases respectively, with 6 bases between them. The CDR3 runs 12 residues. CDR3 sequence (DNA): TGTGCCAGCAGCTTAGCCCTTCATACGCAGTATTTT. The encoded protein is CASSLALHTQYF.

V and J are TRBV7-8 and TRBJ2-5; D ambiguous. Trimming left V 0 bases short and J 0 bases short, with 17 bases between. Germline-derived CDR1 and CDR2 are SGHVS and FQNEAQ. The CDR3 has 18 residues. The DNA for the CDR3 is TGTGCCAGCAGCTTAGCGCTTGTTCGGATAACTAACCAAGAGACCCAGTACTTC. Protein product: CASSLALVRITNQETQYF.

The V call is TRBV14, the J call TRBJ2-1; 9 bases fit TRBD2. The V and J ends lost 4 bases and 4 bases, in that order; junction bases with no gene match: 5. This CDR3 has 15 residues. CDR1 and CDR2 from the germline V gene are SGHDN and FVKESK. CDR3 in amino acids: CASSRGTSRYNEQFF. CDR3 DNA sequence: TGTGCCAGCAGCCGCGGGACTAGCAGATACAATGAGCAGTTCTTC.

This CDR3 is CASSETAGYGYTF. CDR3 sequence (DNA): TGTGCCAGCAGTGAGACAGCAGGCTATGGCTACACCTTC. This chain uses TRBV12-3 or TRBV12-4 with TRBJ1-2; weak D call: TRBD1 (5 bases). V was pared by 5 bases and J by 4 bases, with 11 bases between. This CDR3 is 13 amino acids long.

The chain joins TRBV2 to TRBJ1-2; 9 bases align to TRBD1. The trim removed 5 bases at V and 4 bases at J, leaving 5 bases unmatched. The CDR3 has 14 amino acids. Germline V gene lookup returns CDR1 SNHLY and CDR2 FYNNEI. Here the CDR3 reads CASSQGQGSYGYTF. The CDR3 DNA follows: TGTGCCAGCAGTCAGGGACAGGGAAGCTATGGCTACACCTTC. Full variable domain (remainder filled in from reference TRBV2 and TRBJ1-2): EPEVTQTPSHQVTQMGQEVILRCVPISNHLYFYWYRQILGQKVEFLVSFYNNEISEKSEIFDDQFSVERPDGSNFTLKIRSTKLEDSAMYFCASSQGQGSYGYTFGSGTRLTVV.

The rearrangement links TRBV9 to TRBJ1-6, with TRBD1 identical over 10 bases. Unmatched junction bases numbered 6, after V lost 3 bases and J lost 9 bases. This CDR3 is 15 amino acids long. Germline-derived CDR1 and CDR2 are SGDLS and YYNGEE. The chain's CDR3 is CASSGGQGVLSPLHF. CDR3 bases: TGTGCCAGCAGCGGCGGACAGGGGGTACTTTCACCCCTCCACTTT.

The chain links TRBV7-2 to TRBJ2-2, with 8 bases aligning to TRBD2. Germline CDR1 is SGHTA and CDR2 is FQGNSA. V dropped 5 bases and J dropped 6; count of bases not matched to a gene: 14. The CDR3 totals 17 residues. CDR3 nucleotides: TGTGCCAGCAGCCTAGGCCCCAGCGGGGGTGTCTCCGGGGAGCTGTTTTTT. Protein: CASSLGPSGGVSGELFF.

V and J are TRBV28 and TRBJ1-2; D is perhaps TRBD1 (5 bases). The CDR3 loop spans 15 amino acids. Trimming left V 3 bases short and J 4 bases short, with 15 bases between. Germline V gene lookup returns CDR1 MDHEN and CDR2 SYDVKM. The CDR3 sequence: CASSFSLREVYGYTF. The DNA for the CDR3 is TGTGCCAGCAGTTTTTCTCTCAGGGAGGTCTATGGCTACACCTTC.

The V gene is TRBV15, the J gene TRBJ2-1, with 9 nucleotides matching TRBD1. The CDR3 is made up of 16 amino acids. The V gene end was trimmed by 1 base and the J gene end by 3 bases; junction bases not matched to a gene: 4. Germline CDR1 reads LNHNV; CDR2 reads YYDKDF (reference sequence). CDR3 sequence: CATSRAGDRDYNEQFF. DNA for the CDR3: TGTGCCACCAGCAGAGCGGGGGACAGGGACTACAATGAGCAGTTCTTC.

This chain uses TRBV12-3 or TRBV12-4 with TRBJ1-2, with D hard to call. With 7 bases removed from V and 0 bases from J, the gap between germline ends came to 6 bases. The CDR3 covers 12 residues. CDR3 loop: CASTQANYGYTF. CDR3 in DNA: TGTGCCAGCACCCAGGCTAACTATGGCTACACCTTC.

The chain employs TRBV30 and TRBJ1-3, with a tentative D call TRBD1 (6 bases). Germline V gives CDR1 GTSNPN, CDR2 SVGIG (reference sequence). CDR3 length equals 13 residues. The V and J ends lost 1 base and 4 bases respectively, with 8 bases between them. The CDR3 nucleotides read TGTGCCTGGAGTGAAGGACAGGGAAACACCATATATTTT. Encoded protein: CAWSEGQGNTIYF.

Turning to this clone: The junction departs from germline at one end; a sequencing error may be responsible. The chain joins TRBV2 to TRBJ2-7; D may be TRBD2 (5 bases). The V gene's germline CDR1 is SNHLY and CDR2 FYNNEI. The CDR3 runs 15 residues. The CDR3 coding sequence is TGTGCCAGCAGTGCCACTAGGCTAGTGTCCTCCGAGCAGTACTTC. It yields the protein CASSATRLVSSEQYF.

V usage is TRBV4-3 and J usage is TRBJ1-2; D gene unclear. The CDR3 contains 13 residues. The germline V gene has CDR1 LGHNA and CDR2 YSLEER. V was pared by 4 bases and J by 3 bases, with 9 bases between. Here the CDR3 DNA reads TGCGCCAGCAGCCCAGAATCTTACTATGGCTACACCTTC. This gives the protein CASSPESYYGYTF.

Only a few counts were recorded for this clone. V usage is TRBV7-2 and J usage is TRBJ1-5; tentatively, D is TRBD1 (6 bases). The V gene lost 2 bases and the J gene lost 0 bases, with 14 bases spanning the gap. CDR3 length: 17 residues. Looked up from germline, CDR1 is SGHTA and CDR2 is FQGNSA. Written as DNA, the CDR3 is TGTGCCAGCAGCTTATTCGGACAGACTTATAGCAATCAGCCCCAGCATTTT. This translates into CASSLFGQTYSNQPQHF.

The chain carries TRBV19 and TRBJ1-1; D not certain. V lost 5 bases to trimming and J lost 0 bases, with 13 bases between them. CDR1 and CDR2 (germline): LNHDA, SQIVND (reference sequence). CDR3 length: 15 amino acids. CDR3 in DNA: TGTGCCAGTAGTCCCTACAGTCAACTGAACACTGAAGCTTTCTTT. This gives the protein CASSPYSQLNTEAFF. Looking up the rest from reference TRBV19 and TRBJ1-1 gives the full variable domain: DGGITQSPKYLFRKEGQNVTLSCEQNLNHDAMYWYRQDPGQGLRLIYYSQIVNDFQKGDIAEGYSVSREKKESFPLTVTSAQKNPTAFYLCASSPYSQLNTEAFFGQGTRLTVV.

The chain has TRBV19 and TRBJ1-2, with D possibly being TRBD1 (6 bases). The CDR3 totals 13 residues. The germline gives CDR1 LNHDA, CDR2 SQIVND (reference sequence). The V and J ends lost 6 bases and 4 bases respectively, with 12 bases between them. The CDR3 DNA sequence: TGTGCCAGTAGGACAGGACCTCCCTATGGCTACACCTTC. Protein sequence: CASRTGPPYGYTF.

The V and J genes are TRBV5-1 and TRBJ2-2; D might be TRBD2 (6 bases). Trimming removed 7 bases at V and 6 bases at J, with 10 bases between. This CDR3 comprises 12 residues. Germline CDR1 reads SGHRS; CDR2 reads YFSETQ. CDR3 sequence: CASGGVAGELFF. The CDR3 bases are TGCGCCAGCGGAGGGGTTGCCGGGGAGCTGTTTTTT.

The CDR3 sequence: CASSPTSGGQFF. The CDR3 DNA reads TGTGCCAGCTCACCAACTAGCGGTGGGCAGTTCTTC. V gene TRBV18 combines with J gene TRBJ2-1, with TRBD2 matching 8 bases. The germline CDR1 and CDR2 sequences are KGHSH and LQKENI. The CDR3 spans 12 residues. The J segment lost 12 bases and the V segment lost 2 bases, leaving 3 bases of the junction unmatched.

This chain connects TRBV18 to TRBJ1-3; a weak D match, TRBD1 (5 bases). Deletions cut 3 bases from V and 0 bases from J, with 18 bases between. The CDR3 runs to 18 residues. Per germline, CDR1 KGHSH and CDR2 LQKENI. The CDR3 nucleotides read TGTGCCAGCTCACCGTTTAAAAATGACAGAATCTCTGGAAACACCATATATTTT. It yields the protein CASSPFKNDRISGNTIYF.

This chain joins TRBV5-1 and TRBJ1-2; 9 bases are a match to TRBD1. Germline V lookup: CDR1 SGHRS, CDR2 YFSETQ. Losses at the gene ends were 3 bases for V and 8 bases for J; bases not matched to a gene: 2. This CDR3 is built from 12 residues. CDR3 in DNA: TGCGCCAGCAGCTGGGACAGGGACGGCTACACCTTC. Protein product: CASSWDRDGYTF.

V gene TRBV4-3 combines with J gene TRBJ2-7, with 8 bases that match TRBD1. Germline V gives CDR1 LGHNA, CDR2 YSLEER. The junction had 3 bases not matched to a gene; V was cut back by 1 base and J by 4 bases. The CDR3 runs 14 residues. CDR3 protein: CASSQGRTGYEQYF. The CDR3 DNA reads as TGCGCCAGCAGCCAAGGGCGGACAGGGTACGAGCAGTACTTC.